The 13 T cell receptor beta chains presented below share a single source sample, sequenced in a study of spatial heterogeneity in lung cancer. Broader study findings: The number of expanded tumor alpha and beta chains correlated with mutation number.

The antigens of these receptors remain unknown. Noted time point: sample taken at primary tumor resection. TCRdb called the 5' RACE reads again in MiXCR, with one record for every CDR3 protein. The sample carries about 7,900 distinct CDR3 sequences, approximately 7% recorded once. The material was lung tumor tissue, obtained at surgery. These receptors were collected from a female donor with early-stage non-small cell lung cancer.

This clonotype was found many times. The library was prepared for alpha chains; this beta chain is a stray read, so its frequency means little. This sequence joins TRBV27 and TRBJ2-1; 14 nucleotides align to TRBD2. The germline V gene encodes CDR1 MNHEY and CDR2 SMNVEV (reference sequence). V lost 1 base to trimming and J lost 8 bases; unmatched junction nucleotides: 16. This CDR3 contains 20 residues. CDR3: CASSLYGLHPGLAGAYEQFF. Here the CDR3 DNA reads TGTGCCAGCAGTTTATACGGCCTACACCCGGGACTAGCGGGAGCCTATGAGCAGTTCTTC.

This clonotype was seen ten or more times. This beta chain turned up in a library designed for alpha chains; as an off-target read, its abundance says little. The CDR3 is CASSHYDGTGSQYF. CDR3 coding DNA: TGTGCCAGCAGCCACTACGACGGGACAGGGTCGCAGTATTTT. The chain is built from TRBV3-1 and TRBJ2-3; the match to TRBD1 covers 9 bases. CDR3 size: 14 residues. The germline gives CDR1 LGHDT, CDR2 YNNKEL (reference sequence). V shed 3 bases and J 10 bases; nucleotides not matched to a gene: 8.

This clonotype was seen at least ten times. Because the library targeted alpha chains, this beta chain is an off-target read whose size means little. The CDR3 DNA reads TGTGCCAGCAGCCCCTCTGGCGGAAACTATGGCTACACCTTC. Encoded protein: CASSPSGGNYGYTF. The V and J genes are TRBV5-4 and TRBJ1-2, with D unclear. V lost 4 bases to trimming and J lost 2 bases, with 12 bases between them. Per the germline V gene, CDR1 is SGHNT and CDR2 is YYREEE (reference sequence). The length of the CDR3 is 14 residues. Full variable domain (outside the CDR3, taken from reference TRBV5-4 and TRBJ1-2): ETGVTQSPTHLIKTRGQQVTLRCSSQSGHNTVSWYQQALGQGPQFIFQYYREEENGRGNFPPRFSGLQFPNYSSELNVNALELDDSALYLCASSPSGGNYGYTFGSGTRLTVV.

In this sample, this clonotype turned up many times. This beta chain is a stray sequence in a library constructed for alpha chains; its clone size is not meaningful. This chain joins TRBV20-1 and TRBJ2-7; the D gene is possibly TRBD2 (6 bases). V lost 3 bases and J 6 bases, leaving 15 bases between the germline ends. Germline CDR1 is DFQATT and CDR2 is SNEGSKA (reference sequence). The CDR3 sequence is 13 residues long. As DNA, the CDR3 is TGCAGTGCTAGGTACGGGAGTGGATTCGAGCAGTACTTC. This codes for CSARYGSGFEQYF.

This clonotype has a count of ten or more. Since the library was made to target alpha chains, this beta chain is a stray read and its abundance is not meaningful. V usage is TRBV7-9 and J usage is TRBJ1-4, with TRBD1 identical over 7 bases. CDR1 and CDR2 (germline): SEHNR, FQNEAQ (reference sequence). The V segment lost 1 base and the J segment 4 bases; nucleotides outside the gene matches: 9. The CDR3 loop spans 17 amino acids. The CDR3 sequence: CASSLGGPGQRNEKLFF. The CDR3 coding sequence is TGTGCCAGCAGCTTAGGGGGACCGGGACAGCGTAATGAAAAACTGTTTTTT. Filled out from reference TRBV7-9 and TRBJ1-4, the complete variable domain reads DTGVSQNPRHKITKRGQNVTFRCDPISEHNRLYWYRQTLGQGPEFLTYFQNEAQLEKSRLLSDRFSAERPKGSFSTLEIQRTEQGDSAMYLCASSLGGPGQRNEKLFFGSGTQLSVL.

This clonotype was observed many times. This beta chain appears as a stray read in a library generated for alpha chains; its size is not informative. The J gene is TRBJ1-5, the V gene TRBV6-6, with TRBD1 matching over 8 bases. V shed 6 bases, J shed 4 bases, and the junction held 5 bases outside the gene matches. The CDR3 has 14 amino acids. The germline V gene encodes CDR1 MNHNY and CDR2 SVGAGI (reference sequence). The CDR3 nucleotides read TGTGCCAGCAGGTGGGACAGGACGAATCAGCCCCAGCATTTT. Translating gives CASRWDRTNQPQHF.

By share, this clonotype ranks as medium-sized. A library prepared for alpha chains yielded this beta chain as an off-target read; its size is of little meaning. This chain uses TRBV20-1 with TRBJ2-7; D perhaps matches TRBD2 (6 bases). V was pared by 6 bases and J by 1 base, with 22 bases between. CDR3 size: 16 residues. Germline values: CDR1 DFQATT, CDR2 SNEGSKA (reference sequence). The CDR3: CSAPSTRGPESYEQYF. In DNA form, the CDR3 reads TGCAGTGCCCCCAGCACGCGGGGACCGGAGTCCTACGAGCAGTACTTC.

This clonotype was counted at least ten times. This beta chain turned up in a library designed for alpha chains; as an off-target read, its abundance says little. The chain joins TRBV7-2 to TRBJ2-1; D ambiguous. The length of the CDR3 is 8 residues. With 7 bases removed from V and 8 bases from J, the gap between germline ends came to 0 bases. Germline V lookup: CDR1 SGHTA, CDR2 FQGNSA. The CDR3 loop reads CASNEQFF. The CDR3 nucleotides are TGTGCCAGCAATGAGCAGTTCTTC.

Relative to its sample, this clonotype is large. With the library built for alpha chains, this beta chain is off target and its frequency is not meaningful. This chain connects TRBV5-6 to TRBJ2-3; 7 bases are shared with TRBD1. Trimming removed 5 bases from V and 1 base from J; junction bases left unmatched: 7. This CDR3 has 15 residues. Germline V gene sequence: CDR1 SGHDT, CDR2 YYEEEE. The CDR3 loop is CASSYRGRGTDTQYF. For the CDR3, the DNA is TGTGCCAGCAGTTACAGGGGACGGGGCACAGATACGCAGTATTTT.

By sample fraction, this clonotype is medium-sized (0.01 to 0.1%). This beta chain slipped into a library made for alpha chains as a stray read, so its size is not meaningful. The CDR3 loop reads CASMGTNTEAFF. In nucleotides, the CDR3 is TGTGCCAGTATGGGGACGAACACTGAAGCTTTCTTT. The J gene is TRBJ1-1, the V gene TRBV13, with D possibly matching TRBD1 (5 bases). Trimming shortened V by 9 bases and J by 1 base, and 9 bases separated the two germline ends. The CDR3 has 12 residues. Germline assignment: CDR1 PRHDT and CDR2 FYEKMQ (reference sequence).

This clonotype was detected many times. This beta chain turned up in a library designed for alpha chains; as an off-target read, its abundance says little. The chain employs TRBV20-1 and TRBJ2-5; D is possibly TRBD2 (6 bases). The germline CDR1 and CDR2 sequences are DFQATT and SNEGSKA (reference sequence). The V end was cut by 6 bases, the J end by 1 base, with 15 bases between. The CDR3 length is 14 residues. The CDR3 loop reads CSARRGSGQETQYF. CDR3 nucleotides: TGCAGTGCCAGAAGGGGTAGCGGCCAAGAGACCCAGTACTTC.

In regard to this clonotype: This beta chain slipped into a library made for alpha chains as a stray read, so its size is not meaningful. The chain combines TRBV9 with TRBJ2-2; the match to TRBD2 covers 11 bases. CDR3 length: 19 amino acids. The V gene's germline CDR1 is SGDLS and CDR2 YYNGEE. V trimming: 3 bases; J trimming: 0 bases; junction bases outside the gene matches: 10. The CDR3 protein is CASSGRGTSGNPNTGELFF. The DNA of the CDR3 is TGTGCCAGCAGCGGACGCGGGACTAGCGGCAACCCGAACACCGGGGAGCTGTTTTTT. Full variable domain (missing parts from reference TRBV9 and TRBJ2-2): DSGVTQTPKHLITATGQRVTLRCSPRSGDLSVYWYQQSLDQGLQFLIQYYNGEERAKGNILERFSAQQFPDLHSELNLSSLELGDSALYFCASSGRGTSGNPNTGELFFGEGSRLTVL.

The table lists this clonotype with many counts. This beta chain is an unintended read in a library built for alpha chains; its size means little. The chain combines TRBV7-8 with TRBJ1-5; D unclear. V lost 1 base and J lost 0, with 10 bases in between. The CDR3 is 16 amino acids. In germline, CDR1 is SGHVS, CDR2 FQNEAQ. The CDR3 nucleotides are TGTGCCAGCAGCTTAGGTGACATAGCTAGCAATCAGCCCCAGCATTTT. Its translation is CASSLGDIASNQPQHF.